This TCR beta chain was identified in a study of early T cells in non-severe SARS-CoV-2 infection. This clonotype was seen a few times. One entry per CDR3 protein results from TCRdb running MiXCR on the 5' RACE reads. This repertoire shows under 65,000 distinct CDR3 sequences, 13% found once; its top ten account for 7.5% to 10%. This CDR3 has 13 residues. The V gene lost 2 bases and the J gene lost 6 bases, with 8 bases spanning the gap. CDR1 is MDHEN, CDR2 SYDVKM, per germline. This material consisted of whole blood, taken at baseline. The chain combines TRBV28 with TRBJ2-1; D unclear. The clonotype originates from an adult who was a healthcare worker with PCR-confirmed SARS-CoV-2 infection or an uninfected control (not recorded which). CDR3 loop: CASSLTSPNEQFF. CDR3 nucleotides: TGTGCCAGCAGTTTAACCTCCCCCAATGAGCAGTTCTTC. Drawing the rest from reference TRBV28 and TRBJ2-1, the complete variable domain is DVKVTQSSRYLVKRTGEKVFLECVQDMDHENMFWYRQDPGLGLRLIYFSYDVKMKEKGDIPEGYSVSREKKERFSLILESASTNQTSMYLCASSLTSPNEQFFGPGTRLTVL.